Sequencing of this TCR beta chain was carried out in a study of blood T cell repertoires in COVID-19. This clone was picked up one time. This CDR3 has 13 residues. Between the trimmed V and J ends, which lost 6 bases and 6 bases, there was a span of 16 bases. The V gene's germline CDR1 is SQVTM and CDR2 ANQGSEA. Authors' methods: Estimated nucleated cell counts came from reference gene primer amplification. The table came from immunoSEQ multiplex PCR; TCRdb's copy has only in-frame clones and leaves some out. Clonal size and the V and J genes are those of that table, whereas D and trimming came from the DNA. The data contain fewer than 300,000 clones, roughly four fifths of them singletons.

The sequencing sample was made of peripheral blood. J is TRBJ2-3 and V is TRBV29-1; tentatively, D is TRBD1 (5 bases). The sequence derives from a woman aged 45 to 65 who had recovered from COVID-19. CDR3 sequence reads: CSVKGPNGDTQYF. The DNA of the CDR3 is TGCAGCGTGAAGGGGCCAAATGGGGATACGCAGTATTTT.